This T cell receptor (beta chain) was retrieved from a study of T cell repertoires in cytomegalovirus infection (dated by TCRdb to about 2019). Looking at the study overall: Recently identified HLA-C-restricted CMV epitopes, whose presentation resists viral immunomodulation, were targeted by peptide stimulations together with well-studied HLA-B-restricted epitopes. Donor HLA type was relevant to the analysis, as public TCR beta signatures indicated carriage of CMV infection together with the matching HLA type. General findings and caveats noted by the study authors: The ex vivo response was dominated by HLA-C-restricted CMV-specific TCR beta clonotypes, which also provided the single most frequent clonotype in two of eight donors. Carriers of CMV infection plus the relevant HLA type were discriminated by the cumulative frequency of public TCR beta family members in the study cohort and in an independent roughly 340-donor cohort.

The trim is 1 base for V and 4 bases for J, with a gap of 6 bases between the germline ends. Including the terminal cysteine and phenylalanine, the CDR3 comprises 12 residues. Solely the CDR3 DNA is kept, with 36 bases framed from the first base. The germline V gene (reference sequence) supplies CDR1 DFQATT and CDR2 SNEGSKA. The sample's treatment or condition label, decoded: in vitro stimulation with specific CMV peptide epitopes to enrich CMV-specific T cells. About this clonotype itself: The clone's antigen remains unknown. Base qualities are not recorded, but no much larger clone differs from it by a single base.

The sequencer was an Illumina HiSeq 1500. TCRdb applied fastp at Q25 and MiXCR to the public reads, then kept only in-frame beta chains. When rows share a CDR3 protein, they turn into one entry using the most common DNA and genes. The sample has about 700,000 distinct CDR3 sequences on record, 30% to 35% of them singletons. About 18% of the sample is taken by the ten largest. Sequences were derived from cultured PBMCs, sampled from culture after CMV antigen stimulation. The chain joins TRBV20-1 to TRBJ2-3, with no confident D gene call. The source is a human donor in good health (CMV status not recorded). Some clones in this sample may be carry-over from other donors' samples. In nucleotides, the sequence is TGCAGTGCTAGAGGACCCCCAGATACGCAGTATTTT. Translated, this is CSARGPPDTQYF.